This TCR beta chain emerged from a study of blood T cell repertoires in COVID-19. Study at large: Samples representing acute and convalescent COVID-19 were sourced from the United States, Italy and Spain. Sample material is recorded as cDNA or gDNA derived from T cells, B-cell-depleted T cells, or PBMCs.

Original methodology: Using reference gene primer amplification, nucleated cell counts were estimated. Clones were read by immunoSEQ multiplex PCR, and TCRdb kept only the in-frame ones, dropping some. V and J calls and clone size follow that table, whereas D and trimming were derived from the DNA. The sample contains approximately 35,000 clones, around 90% of which appear only once. Only one count was recorded for this clone. The length of the CDR3 is 13 residues. Germline values: CDR1 MNHEY, CDR2 SVGAGI. J gave up 7 bases and V 3 bases, and 3 bases lay outside the gene matches. This clonotype was obtained from a human donor with active COVID-19. The donor label of this sample is uncertain. This rearrangement joins TRBV6-5 to TRBJ2-1, with TRBD2 identical over 7 bases. Sequencing was carried out using peripheral blood. As DNA, the CDR3 is TGTGCCAGCAGTTATGGGGAGGGTAATGAGCAGTTCTTC. This translates into CASSYGEGNEQFF.